The clone carrying this TCR beta chain was detected only a few times. Here immunoSEQ multiplex PCR was the method, and the copy in TCRdb shows in-frame clones only, minus some. The sample yields 55,000 to 65,000 clones, around nine tenths seen once. In germline, CDR1 is SEHNR, CDR2 FQNEAQ (reference sequence). V shed 6 bases and J shed 4 bases, with 13 bases lying between them. The CDR3 is 14 amino acids. The data were obtained in a study of T cells in localized non-small cell lung cancer. The chain is built from TRBV7-9 and TRBJ1-5; D perhaps matches TRBD1 (6 bases). The source was peripheral blood, collected before any cancer treatment. This receptor was identified in a man aged 35-69 years with stage I squamous cell lung carcinoma. In DNA form, the CDR3 reads TGTGCCAGCAGTTTTGGACAGCTGAATCAGCCCCAGCATTTT. Its protein product is CASSFGQLNQPQHF. Full variable domain (outside the CDR3, taken from reference TRBV7-9 and TRBJ1-5): DTGVSQNPRHKITKRGQNVTFRCDPISEHNRLYWYRQTLGQGPEFLTYFQNEAQLEKSRLLSDRFSAERPKGSFSTLEIQRTEQGDSAMYLCASSFGQLNQPQHFGDGTRLSIL.